Below, one T cell receptor (beta chain) is given with its context. The clone's antigen remains unknown. Per-base qualities were not stored, and no clone one base away is much larger. RNA was extracted with the RNeasy kit and about 0.5 to 1 ug was reverse transcribed using random hexamers. The immunoSEQ multiplex PCR assay, which covers 54 Vbeta and 13 Jbeta segments, was used to amplify TCR beta CDR3 regions. PCR amplification bias was corrected by using a synthetic template baseline for primer optimization and computational correction. Turning to the authors' computational methods: Reads were annotated to V, D and J genes per IMGT and analyzed with immunoSEQ Analyzer, keeping only productive sequences. Clonality was computed as one minus Shannon entropy normalized by log2 of the number of productive unique sequences. Public and private clones were assessed among the 100 most prevalent clones of each patient and control. A clone was defined as Susac-specific if it was absent from the healthy and MS cohorts, from around 960 published viral clones and from other ImmuneACCESS disease sequences. TCRdb handled the public reads itself, with Q25 trimming in fastp and clone calling in MiXCR, and kept productive beta chains. Rows matching on CDR3 protein sequence are summarized as one entry with the most common DNA and genes. TCRdb's processing, not the study's, gives the V and J calls here. This sample holds roughly 140,000 distinct CDR3 sequences; 95% to 96% were observed only once. The ten largest clones take up 0.13% to 0.15% of the sample.

This record belongs to a study of CD8 T cells in Susac syndrome (dated by TCRdb to between 2018 and 2021). General notes on the study: Repertoire sequencing was used to test whether CD8+ T cell activation and differentiation in Susac syndrome was antigen driven. Clonality of the CD8+ T cell repertoire was compared between 11 to 12 healthy donors, some 14 Susac syndrome patients and about 15 multiple sclerosis patients. General study outcomes and caveats: The number of individuals in the TCR sequencing and HLA analysis was acknowledged as relatively small.

High-throughput TCR beta sequencing profiled peripheral blood CD8+ and CD4+ T cells from healthy donors, Susac syndrome patients and multiple sclerosis patients. The multiple sclerosis controls were treatment-naive patients whose relapsing-remitting disease, either stable or active, fulfilled the revised McDonald criteria. Bulk CD8+ and CD4+ T cells were purified by magnetic negative isolation, while CD8+ TEMRA cells were enriched using FACS. Blood was drawn into EDTA tubes, processed within 24 hours, and PBMCs were isolated by density gradient centrifugation. PBMCs intended for TCR sequencing were cryopreserved in liquid nitrogen and were subsequently thawed in a 37 degrees C water bath. Purity of sorted or isolated CD4+, CD8+ and CD8+ TEMRA cells was at least 90%. V drops 1 base and J drops 4 bases, leaving 11 bases in between. The germline V gene encodes CDR1 SEHNR and CDR2 FQNEAQ (reference sequence). The CDR3 runs 15 amino acids, cysteine and phenylalanine included. The kept DNA is CDR3 alone, 45 bases in frame from the first base.

Sequencing was performed on CD8+ T cells from PBMCs. The rearranged chain carries TRBV7-9 and TRBJ1-3; the D gene is unclear. The receptor was isolated from a human donor with multiple sclerosis. DNA sequence: TGTGCCAGCAGCTTAGGCCTCCCCAAAGGAAACACCATATATTTT. It translates to CASSLGLPKGNTIYF.